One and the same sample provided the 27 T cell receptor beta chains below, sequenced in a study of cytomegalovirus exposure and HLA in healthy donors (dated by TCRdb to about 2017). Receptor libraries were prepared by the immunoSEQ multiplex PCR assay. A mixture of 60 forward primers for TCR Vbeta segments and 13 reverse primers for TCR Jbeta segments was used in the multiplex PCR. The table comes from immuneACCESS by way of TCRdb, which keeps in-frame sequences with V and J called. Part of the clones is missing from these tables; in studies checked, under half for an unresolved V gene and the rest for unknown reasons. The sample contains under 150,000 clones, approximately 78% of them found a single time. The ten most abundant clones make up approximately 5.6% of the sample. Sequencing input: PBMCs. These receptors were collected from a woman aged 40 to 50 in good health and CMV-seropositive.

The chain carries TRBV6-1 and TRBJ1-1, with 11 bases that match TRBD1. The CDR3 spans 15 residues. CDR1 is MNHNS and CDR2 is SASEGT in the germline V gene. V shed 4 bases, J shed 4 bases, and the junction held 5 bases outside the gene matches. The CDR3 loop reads CASSGDRGWATEAFF. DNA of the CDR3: TGTGCCAGCAGTGGGGACAGGGGGTGGGCCACTGAAGCTTTCTTT.

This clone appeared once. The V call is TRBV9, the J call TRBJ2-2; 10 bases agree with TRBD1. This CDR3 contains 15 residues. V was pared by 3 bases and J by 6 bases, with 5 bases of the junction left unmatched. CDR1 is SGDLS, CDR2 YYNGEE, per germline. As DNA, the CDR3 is TGTGCCAGCAGCGCCGGGACAGGGGCATCCGGGGAGCTGTTTTTT. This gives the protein CASSAGTGASGELFF.

CDR3 sequence reads: CASNLERYEQYF. The CDR3 DNA sequence: TGTGCCAGCAACCTCGAGCGCTACGAGCAGTACTTC. The chain couples TRBV2 to TRBJ2-7; no firm D call. The length of the CDR3 is 12 residues. Looked up from germline, CDR1 is SNHLY and CDR2 is FYNNEI. Trimming took 7 bases from V and 3 from J, leaving 10 bases between them.

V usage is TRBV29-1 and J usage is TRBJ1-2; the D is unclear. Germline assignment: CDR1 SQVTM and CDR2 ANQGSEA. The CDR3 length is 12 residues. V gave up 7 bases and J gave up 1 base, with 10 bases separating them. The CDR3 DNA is TGCAGCGCCACTCTGATTAACTATGGCTACACCTTC. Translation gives CSATLINYGYTF.

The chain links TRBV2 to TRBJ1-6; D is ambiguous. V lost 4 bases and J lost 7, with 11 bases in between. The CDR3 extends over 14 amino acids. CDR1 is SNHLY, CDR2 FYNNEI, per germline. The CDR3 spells CASSVPGVNSPLHF. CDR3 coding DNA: TGTGCCAGCAGTGTTCCCGGGGTCAATTCACCCCTCCACTTT.

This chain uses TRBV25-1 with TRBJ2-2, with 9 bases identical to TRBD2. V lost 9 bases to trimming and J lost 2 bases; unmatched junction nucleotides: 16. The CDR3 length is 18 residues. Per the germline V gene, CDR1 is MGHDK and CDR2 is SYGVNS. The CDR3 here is CARGVGSAGGPNTGELFF. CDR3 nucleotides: TGTGCCAGGGGGGTAGGGTCAGCGGGAGGACCAAACACCGGGGAGCTGTTTTTT.

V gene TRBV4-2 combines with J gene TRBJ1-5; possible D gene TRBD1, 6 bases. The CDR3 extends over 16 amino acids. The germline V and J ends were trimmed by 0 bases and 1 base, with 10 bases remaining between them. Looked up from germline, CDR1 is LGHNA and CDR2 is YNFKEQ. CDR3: CASSQEQGRSNQPQHF. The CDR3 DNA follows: TGTGCCAGCAGCCAAGAACAGGGACGGAGCAATCAGCCCCAGCATTTT.

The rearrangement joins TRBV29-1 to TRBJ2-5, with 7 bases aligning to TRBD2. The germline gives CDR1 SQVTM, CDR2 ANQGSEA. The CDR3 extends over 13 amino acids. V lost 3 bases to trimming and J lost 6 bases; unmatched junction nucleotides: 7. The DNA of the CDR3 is TGCAGCGTTGAGAGGACTAGATTAAAGACCCAGTACTTC. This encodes CSVERTRLKTQYF.

The CDR3 reads CASSQSKLASGRPHYYNEQFF. The CDR3 DNA reads TGCGCCAGCAGTCAATCGAAGCTGGCTAGCGGGAGGCCCCACTACTACAATGAGCAGTTCTTC. This sequence joins TRBV23-1 and TRBJ2-1; TRBD2 matches at 11 bases. TRBV23-1 is noted as an ORF with a role that remains uncertain. V lost 0 bases, J lost 3 bases, and 16 bases stayed unmatched. The CDR3 is made up of 21 amino acids.

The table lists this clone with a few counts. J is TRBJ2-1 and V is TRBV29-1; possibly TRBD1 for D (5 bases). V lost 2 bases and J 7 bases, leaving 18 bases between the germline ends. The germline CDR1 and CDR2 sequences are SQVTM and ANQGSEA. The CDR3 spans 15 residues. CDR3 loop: CSVELLLQGTNEQFF. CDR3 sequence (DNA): TGCAGCGTTGAACTCCTCCTCCAGGGAACGAATGAGCAGTTCTTC.

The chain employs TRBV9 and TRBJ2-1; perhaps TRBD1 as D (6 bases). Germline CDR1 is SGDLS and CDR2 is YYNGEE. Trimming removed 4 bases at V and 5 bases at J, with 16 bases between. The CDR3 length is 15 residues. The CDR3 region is CASSPMGAGNNEQFF. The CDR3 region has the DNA TGTGCCAGCAGCCCCATGGGGGCCGGGAACAATGAGCAGTTCTTC.

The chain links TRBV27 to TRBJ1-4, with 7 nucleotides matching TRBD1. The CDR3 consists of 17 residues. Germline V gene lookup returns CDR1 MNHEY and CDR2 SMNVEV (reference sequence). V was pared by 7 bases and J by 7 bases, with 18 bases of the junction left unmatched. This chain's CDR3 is CASTRAEGAHRSEKLFF. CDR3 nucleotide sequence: TGTGCCAGCACCAGGGCCGAGGGGGCGCATCGAAGTGAAAAACTGTTTTTT.

CDR3 nucleotide sequence: TGTGCCAGCAGCCCGACAGGGGTCACTAACTATGGCTACACCTTC. The encoded protein is CASSPTGVTNYGYTF. V is TRBV5-6 and J is TRBJ1-2; 8 bases agree with TRBD1. J gave up 0 bases and V 4 bases, and 5 bases lay outside the gene matches. CDR1 and CDR2 from the germline V gene are SGHDT and YYEEEE. The CDR3 is 15 amino acids.

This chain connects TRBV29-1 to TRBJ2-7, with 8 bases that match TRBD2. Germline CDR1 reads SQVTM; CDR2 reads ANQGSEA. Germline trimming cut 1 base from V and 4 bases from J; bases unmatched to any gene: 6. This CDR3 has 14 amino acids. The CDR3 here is CSVEAGGGRYEQYF. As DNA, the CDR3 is TGCAGCGTTGAAGCGGGAGGGGGAAGGTACGAGCAGTACTTC.

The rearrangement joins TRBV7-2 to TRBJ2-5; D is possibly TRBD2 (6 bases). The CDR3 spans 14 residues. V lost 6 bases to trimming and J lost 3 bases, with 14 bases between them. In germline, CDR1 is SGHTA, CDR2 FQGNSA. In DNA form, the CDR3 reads TGTGCCAGCAGGCCGAGCGGAGGGAAAGAGACCCAGTACTTC. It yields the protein CASRPSGGKETQYF. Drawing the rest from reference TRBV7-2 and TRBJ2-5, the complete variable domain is GAGVSQSPSNKVTEKGKDVELRCDPISGHTALYWYRQSLGQGLEFLIYFQGNSAPDKSGLPSDRFSAERTGGSVSTLTIQRTQQEDSAVYLCASRPSGGKETQYFGPGTRLLVL.

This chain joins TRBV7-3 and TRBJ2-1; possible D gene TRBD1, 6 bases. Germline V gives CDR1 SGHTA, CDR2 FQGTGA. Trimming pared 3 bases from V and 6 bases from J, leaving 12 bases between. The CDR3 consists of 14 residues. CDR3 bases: TGTGCCAGCAGCTTTTACCAGGGGTTCAATGAGCAGTTCTTC. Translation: CASSFYQGFNEQFF.

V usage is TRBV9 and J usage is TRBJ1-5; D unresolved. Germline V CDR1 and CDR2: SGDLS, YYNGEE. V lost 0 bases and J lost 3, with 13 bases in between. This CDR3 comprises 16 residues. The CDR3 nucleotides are TGTGCCAGCAGCGTAGTATCGCGCACCTACAATCAGCCCCAGCATTTT. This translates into CASSVVSRTYNQPQHF.

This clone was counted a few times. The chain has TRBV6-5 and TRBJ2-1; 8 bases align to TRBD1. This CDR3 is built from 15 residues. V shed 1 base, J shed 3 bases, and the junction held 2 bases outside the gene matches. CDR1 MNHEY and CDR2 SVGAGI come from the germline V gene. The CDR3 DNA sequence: TGTGCCAGCAGTTACTGGACAGGGATCTACAATGAGCAGTTCTTC. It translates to CASSYWTGIYNEQFF.

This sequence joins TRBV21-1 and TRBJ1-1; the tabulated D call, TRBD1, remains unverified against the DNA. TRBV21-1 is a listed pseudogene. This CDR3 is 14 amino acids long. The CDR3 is CASSKRTGRTEAFF. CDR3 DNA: TGTGCCAGCAGCAAGAGGACAGGGAGAACTGAAGCTTTCTTT.

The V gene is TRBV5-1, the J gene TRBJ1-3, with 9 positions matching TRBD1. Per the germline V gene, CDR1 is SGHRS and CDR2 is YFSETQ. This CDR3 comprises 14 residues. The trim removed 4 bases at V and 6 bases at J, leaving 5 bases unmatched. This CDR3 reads CASSPGTGTNTIYF. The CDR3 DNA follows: TGCGCCAGCAGCCCAGGGACAGGGACAAACACCATATATTTT.

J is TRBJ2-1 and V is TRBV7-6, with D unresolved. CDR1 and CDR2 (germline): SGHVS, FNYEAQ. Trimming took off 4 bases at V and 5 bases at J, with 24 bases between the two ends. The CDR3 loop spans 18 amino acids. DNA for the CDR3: TGTGCCAGCAGCTCTCGCACCGGTTATGCGAAAGTTGACAATGAGCAGTTCTTC. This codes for CASSSRTGYAKVDNEQFF. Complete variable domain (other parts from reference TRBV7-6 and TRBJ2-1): GAGVSQSPRYKVTKRGQDVALRCDPISGHVSLYWYRQALGQGPEFLTYFNYEAQQDKSGLPNDRFSAERPEGSISTLTIQRTEQRDSAMYRCASSSRTGYAKVDNEQFFGPGTRLTVL.

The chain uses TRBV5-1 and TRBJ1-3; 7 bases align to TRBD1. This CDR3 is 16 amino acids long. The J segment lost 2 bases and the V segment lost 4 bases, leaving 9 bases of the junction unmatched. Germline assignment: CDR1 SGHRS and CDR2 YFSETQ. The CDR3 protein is CASSPGGDSTGNTIYF. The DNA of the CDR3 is TGCGCCAGCAGCCCTGGTGGGGACAGTACTGGAAACACCATATATTTT.

In nucleotides, the CDR3 is TGCGCCAGCAGCGAACAGGGGCCGGATACGCAGTATTTT. It is translated as CASSEQGPDTQYF. The V call is TRBV5-1, the J call TRBJ2-3; 7 nucleotides agree with TRBD1. The V and J ends lost 4 bases and 6 bases, in that order; junction bases with no gene match: 5. This CDR3 contains 13 residues. Looked up from germline, CDR1 is SGHRS and CDR2 is YFSETQ.

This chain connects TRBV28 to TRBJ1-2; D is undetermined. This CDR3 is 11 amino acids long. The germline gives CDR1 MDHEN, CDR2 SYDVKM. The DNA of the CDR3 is TGTGGAGCTGTAACTAACTATGGCTACACCTTC. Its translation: CGAVTNYGYTF.

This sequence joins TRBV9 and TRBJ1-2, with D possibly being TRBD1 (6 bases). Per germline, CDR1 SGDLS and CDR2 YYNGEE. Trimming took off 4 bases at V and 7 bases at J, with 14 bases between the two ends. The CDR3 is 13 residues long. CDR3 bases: TGTGCCAGCAGCCCCCGGACAGAAGGTGGCTACACCTTC. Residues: CASSPRTEGGYTF.

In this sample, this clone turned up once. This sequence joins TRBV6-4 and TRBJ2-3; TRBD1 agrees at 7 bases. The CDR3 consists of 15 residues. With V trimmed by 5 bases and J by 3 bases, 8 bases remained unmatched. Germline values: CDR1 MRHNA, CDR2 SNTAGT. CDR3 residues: CASSIQGSGTDTQYF. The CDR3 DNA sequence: TGTGCCAGCAGTATACAGGGGAGTGGAACAGATACGCAGTATTTT.

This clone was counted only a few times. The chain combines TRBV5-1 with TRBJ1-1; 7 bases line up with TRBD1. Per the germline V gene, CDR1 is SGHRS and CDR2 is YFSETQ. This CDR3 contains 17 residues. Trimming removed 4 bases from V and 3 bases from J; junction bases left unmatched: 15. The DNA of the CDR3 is TGCGCCAGCAGCCCCAGGACAGGAGAACTTATGGACACTGAAGCTTTCTTT. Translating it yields CASSPRTGELMDTEAFF.